The clone carrying this T cell receptor beta chain was seen once. Its antigen is as yet unknown. The CDR3 length is 14 residues. Germline CDR1 LNHDA, CDR2 SQIVND (reference sequence). The V and J ends lost 3 bases and 6 bases, in that order; junction bases with no gene match: 3. The sample comes from a study of OX40 agonist ivuxolimab in advanced cancers. Study-level information: As their treatment, patients were administered ivuxolimab, an agonistic anti-OX40 (CD134) antibody. Points from the study as a whole: Nonresponders included some who also had low normalized T-cell clonal expansion.

Any history of autoimmune disease or systemic immunosuppression disqualified patients. Some clones are missing from TCRdb's copy, which holds only in-frame ones; the method was immunoSEQ multiplex PCR. Of under 90,000 clones listed, roughly nine tenths were seen once; the top ten hold approximately 0.2%. This sequence joins TRBV19 and TRBJ2-2; 8 bases map to TRBD2. This sequence was found in an adult with an advanced solid tumor such as melanoma, head and neck, liver or kidney cancer. The source material was CD4+ or CD8+ T cells sorted from blood, sampled in a trial of the OX40 agonist ivuxolimab. CDR3 loop: CASSIKLAAGELFF. The DNA of the CDR3 is TGTGCCAGTAGTATCAAACTAGCGGCCGGGGAGCTGTTTTTT.